The next 17 T cell receptor beta chains were all read from a single sample in a study of blood T cell repertoires in COVID-19. The assay was immunoSEQ multiplex PCR, and TCRdb's table has in-frame clones only and misses some. Here the sample spans approximately 170,000 clones, 70% to 85% being singletons. Sequenced sample: peripheral blood. The receptor source for this set is a man between 60 and 70 years old who had recovered from COVID-19.

This chain connects TRBV19 to TRBJ1-2; 9 nucleotides agree with TRBD1. Germline CDR1 reads LNHDA; CDR2 reads SQIVND (reference sequence). With 6 bases clipped from V and 3 bases from J, the junction kept 14 bases outside the gene matches. The CDR3 is made up of 17 amino acids. Here the CDR3 reads CASSTARDRASYYGYTF. The CDR3 DNA reads as TGTGCCAGTAGCACAGCCCGGGACAGGGCCTCCTACTATGGCTACACCTTC.

The chain joins TRBV5-1 to TRBJ2-5; 15 bases fit TRBD2. The junction had 7 bases not matched to a gene; V was cut back by 10 bases and J by 0 bases. This CDR3 has 16 amino acids. From germline, CDR1 is SGHRS and CDR2 YFSETQ. CDR3 bases: TGCGCCTCCGGGACTAGCGGGGGGATCGACCAAGAGACCCAGTACTTC. Its protein is CASGTSGGIDQETQYF. The full variable domain, with the rest looked up from reference TRBV5-1 and TRBJ2-5, is KAGVTQTPRYLIKTRGQQVTLSCSPISGHRSVSWYQQTPGQGLQFLFEYFSETQRNKGNFPGRFSGRQFSNSRSEMNVSTLELGDSALYLCASGTSGGIDQETQYFGPGTRLLVL.

J is TRBJ1-3 and V is TRBV7-6, with 7 bases aligning to TRBD1. J lost 4 bases, V lost 5 bases, and 11 bases had no gene match. Germline CDR1 SGHVS, CDR2 FNYEAQ. The CDR3 totals 16 residues. The CDR3 loop is CASSRPQGQTGNTIYF. The CDR3 nucleotides read TGTGCCAGCAGCCGCCCCCAGGGACAGACGGGAAACACCATATATTTT.

The V gene is TRBV1, the J gene TRBJ2-5; the listed D gene, TRBD2, was not tested against the DNA. TRBV1 is a pseudogene locus. The CDR3 totals 17 residues. The CDR3 DNA reads as TGCACCAGCAGCCAAGTTTCTAGCGGGGGGCCCCAAGAGACCCAGTACTTC. This translates into CTSSQVSSGGPQETQYF.

V gene TRBV2 combines with J gene TRBJ2-1; 12 positions match TRBD2. The CDR3 spans 14 residues. Germline CDR1 SNHLY, CDR2 FYNNEI. V was pared by 11 bases and J by 2 bases, with 4 bases of the junction left unmatched. As DNA, the CDR3 is TGTGCCGGCCTAGCGGGGGGGACCTACAATGAGCAGTTCTTC. Its protein product is CAGLAGGTYNEQFF.

This clone was detected once. This chain links TRBV11-3 with TRBJ2-1; 13 bases map to TRBD2. The CDR3 runs to 18 residues. V was pared by 4 bases and J by 9 bases, with 15 bases of the junction left unmatched. CDR1 SGHNT and CDR2 YENEEA come from the germline V gene. The CDR3 DNA reads TGTGCCAGCAGCTCCAACATCCAGCCGGGACTAGCGGGGCCTGAGCAGTTCTTC. Amino acids: CASSSNIQPGLAGPEQFF.

There are a few counts of this clone. This chain uses TRBV7-9 with TRBJ2-7; weak D call: TRBD2 (6 bases). The V gene's germline CDR1 is SEHNR and CDR2 FQNEAQ (reference sequence). This CDR3 region has 10 residues. V dropped 5 bases and J dropped 7 bases, with 6 bases sitting between them. As DNA, the CDR3 is TGTGCCAGCAGCGGGGGGGAGCAGTACTTC. It is translated as CASSGGEQYF.

Concerning this clone itself: This sample also contains other DNA sequences that code for the same CDR3. The V gene is TRBV12-3 or TRBV12-4, the J gene TRBJ2-3; D is ambiguous. V dropped 3 bases and J dropped 5 bases, with 3 bases sitting between them. The CDR3 is made up of 11 amino acids. For the CDR3, the DNA is TGTGCCAGCAGTTTGAGAGATACGCAGTATTTT. It is translated as CASSLRDTQYF.

The gene calls are TRBV5-1 and TRBJ2-1; no clear D gene. The V end lost 0 bases, the J end lost 8 bases, and 9 bases lay between the germline ends. CDR1 is SGHRS and CDR2 is YFSETQ in the germline V gene. This CDR3 comprises 13 residues. The CDR3 DNA is TGCGCCAGCAGCTTGGATAGCTCGGATGAGCAGTTCTTC. Residues: CASSLDSSDEQFF.

The genes are TRBV7-9 and TRBJ1-5; D is perhaps TRBD1 (6 bases). Trimming took off 6 bases at V and 2 bases at J, with 17 bases between the two ends. Germline V gene lookup returns CDR1 SEHNR and CDR2 FQNEAQ (reference sequence). The CDR3 contains 16 residues. CDR3 sequence: CASSFDTGRGNQPQHF. The DNA of the CDR3 is TGTGCCAGCAGTTTCGACACAGGGCGAGGCAATCAGCCCCAGCATTTT.

The genes are TRBV5-4 and TRBJ1-2; D may be TRBD1 (6 bases). The germline gives CDR1 SGHNT, CDR2 YYREEE (reference sequence). Trimming took off 4 bases at V and 8 bases at J, with 15 bases between the two ends. The CDR3 is 13 amino acids. The DNA of the CDR3 is TGTGCCAGCAGCCTAGAGACAGGCGCGGGCTACACCTTC. It translates to CASSLETGAGYTF. Full variable domain (rest looked up from reference TRBV5-4 and TRBJ1-2): ETGVTQSPTHLIKTRGQQVTLRCSSQSGHNTVSWYQQALGQGPQFIFQYYREEENGRGNFPPRFSGLQFPNYSSELNVNALELDDSALYLCASSLETGAGYTFGSGTRLTVV.

The chain recombines TRBV5-6 with TRBJ1-4; D may be TRBD1 (6 bases). With 0 bases removed from V and 10 bases from J, the gap between germline ends came to 19 bases. The germline V gene encodes CDR1 SGHDT and CDR2 YYEEEE. The CDR3 consists of 16 residues. The CDR3: CASSLGGGGGFGKLFF. The CDR3 region has the DNA TGTGCCAGCAGCTTGGGTGGGGGCGGCGGATTTGGAAAACTGTTTTTT.

The chain links TRBV20-1 to TRBJ2-3, with D unclear. V lost 1 base and J lost 4, with 3 bases in between. The CDR3 runs to 11 residues. Germline CDR1 reads DFQATT; CDR2 reads SNEGSKA (reference sequence). CDR3 sequence reads: CSARAADTQYF. DNA for the CDR3: TGCAGTGCTAGAGCCGCAGATACGCAGTATTTT.

The chain recombines TRBV2 with TRBJ2-7; maybe TRBD1 (6 bases). Germline CDR1 SNHLY, CDR2 FYNNEI. The CDR3 loop spans 14 amino acids. Trimming removed 2 bases at V and 1 base at J, with 9 bases between. DNA for the CDR3: TGTGCCAGCAGTGAATACACAGGGTCCTACGAGCAGTACTTC. Its translation: CASSEYTGSYEQYF.

The chain couples TRBV5-1 to TRBJ2-7; TRBD1 matches at 8 bases. The V gene end was trimmed by 3 bases and the J gene end by 3 bases; junction bases not matched to a gene: 8. Germline CDR1 SGHRS, CDR2 YFSETQ. The CDR3 is made up of 15 amino acids. CDR3 DNA: TGCGCCAGCAGCTCCGGAGGACAGGGTTACTACGAGCAGTACTTC. This gives the protein CASSSGGQGYYEQYF.

V usage is TRBV6-2 or TRBV6-3 and J usage is TRBJ2-6; D perhaps matches TRBD2 (5 bases). CDR3 length equals 15 residues. CDR1 and CDR2 (germline): MNHEY, SVGEGT. V lost 2 bases, J lost 0 bases, and 5 bases lay in between. The CDR3 bases are TGTGCCAGCAGTTACGCGGGCTCTGGGGCCAACGTCCTGACTTTC. It yields the protein CASSYAGSGANVLTF.

This chain uses TRBV6-5 with TRBJ1-1; D unresolved. Germline-derived CDR1 and CDR2 are MNHEY and SVGAGI. The CDR3 totals 11 residues. Between the trimmed V and J ends, which lost 8 bases and 5 bases, there was a span of 9 bases. CDR3 sequence: CASWRFTEAFF. The DNA of the CDR3 is TGTGCCAGCTGGAGGTTTACTGAAGCTTTCTTT.